This is a list of T cell receptor beta chains from one sample in a study of T cell responses to AZD1222 COVID-19 vaccine. TCRdb's table, derived via immunoSEQ multiplex PCR, lists solely in-frame clones and lacks some. The data show 100,000 to 150,000 clones, with roughly 84% seen just once and around 6.2% held by the top ten. Sequences were derived from peripheral blood, sampled on day 0 of AZD1222 vaccination. Receptor source: an adult in good health. CDR3s include the opening cysteine and the closing phenylalanine or tryptophan. A D gene is named only where the DNA matches it firmly. The size entry is marked missing in some rows and otherwise reads once, few, many or a size class.

CDR3 | DNA | J | size | D | V
CASSAQAGVSGGYTF | TGTGCCAGCAGCGCACAAGCTGGAGTTTCGGGAGGCTACACCTTC | TRBJ1-2 | once | NA | TRBV11-3
CASSTGPGRGIPNTEAFF | TGTGCCAGTAGTACGGGACCCGGGCGGGGGATCCCGAACACTGAAGCTTTCTTT | TRBJ1-1 | NA | NA | TRBV19
CASSRDSLGSTGELFF | TGTGCCAGCAGCAGGGACTCCCTCGGGAGCACCGGGGAGCTGTTTTTT | TRBJ2-2 | NA | NA | TRBV7-3
CASISVGASYEQYF | TGTGCCAGCATTTCCGTAGGGGCCTCCTACGAGCAGTACTTC | TRBJ2-7 | NA | NA | TRBV28
CASSVGTSGPDTQYF | TGTGCCAGCAGCGTGGGGACTAGCGGGCCAGATACGCAGTATTTT | TRBJ2-3 | many | TRBD2 | TRBV9
CASSHRSGGDEAFF | TGCGCCAGCAGCCATCGTTCCGGGGGTGACGAAGCTTTCTTT | TRBJ1-1 | NA | NA | TRBV4-1
CASSLGGLEGSAFF | TGTGCCAGCAGCTTAGGAGGGCTTGAGGGTTCGGCTTTCTTT | TRBJ1-1 | once | NA | TRBV11-2
CASSPGAAYSYNEQFF | TGTGCCAGCAGCCCCGGGGCCGCTTACTCCTACAATGAGCAGTTCTTC | TRBJ2-1 | NA | NA | TRBV7-2
CASRTPYEQYF | TGTGCCAGCAGGACCCCCTACGAGCAGTACTTC | TRBJ2-7 | NA | NA | TRBV28
CASSPSQGYGYTF | TGTGCCAGCAGCCCATCCCAGGGTTATGGCTACACCTTC | TRBJ1-2 | NA | NA | TRBV7-3
CASSLGVQGGYEQYF | TGCGCCAGCAGCTTGGGGGTACAGGGCGGGTACGAGCAGTACTTC | TRBJ2-7 | NA | NA | TRBV5-1
CASSLRPSGVGNTIYF | TGTGCCAGCAGCTTACGCCCATCAGGGGTCGGAAACACCATATATTTT | TRBJ1-3 | NA | NA | TRBV7-2
CASSASGGRDTQYF | TGTGCCAGCAGTGCTAGCGGGGGTAGAGATACGCAGTATTTT | TRBJ2-3 | few | TRBD2 | TRBV6-4
CATSPGQGRYEQYF | TGTGCCACCAGCCCGGGACAGGGTAGGTACGAGCAGTACTTC | TRBJ2-7 | NA | TRBD1 | TRBV24-1
CASSSGLQGSDYGYTF | TGTGCCAGCAGCTCCGGACTACAGGGATCGGACTATGGCTACACCTTC | TRBJ1-2 | NA | NA | TRBV5-4
CASSETQVGVFF | TGTGCCAGCAGTGAGACCCAAGTGGGGGTGTTTTTT | TRBJ1-4 | NA | NA | TRBV2
CASSRYRAEAFF | TGTGCCAGCAGCCGCTACAGGGCTGAAGCTTTCTTT | TRBJ1-1 | once | NA | TRBV28
CATRRGSNQPQHF | TGTGCCACCAGGCGGGGGTCCAATCAGCCCCAGCATTTT | TRBJ1-5 | NA | NA | TRBV2